This TCR beta chain was observed in a study of cytomegalovirus exposure and HLA in healthy donors. Whole-study findings and limits: The study listed roughly 150 cytomegalovirus-associated TCR beta chains. Later analysis demonstrated an association between a missense DCLRE1C variant and TCR beta V- and J-gene trimming.

The V and J ends lost 2 bases and 1 base, in that order; junction bases with no gene match: 6. Per germline, CDR1 SGHRS and CDR2 YFSETQ. This CDR3 has 17 residues. Comments on this clone: Its antigen remains unidentified.

Amplification used 60 Vbeta primers and 13 Jbeta primers. Using immunoSEQ multiplex PCR, the repertoire was profiled, and TCRdb retains in-frame clones only, with some absent. The repertoire consists of 90,000 to 120,000 clones, with around three quarters occurring once and the leading ten covering approximately 4.2%. The sequenced sample was PBMCs. This sequence originates from a female donor in good health and CMV-seropositive. The genes are TRBV5-1 and TRBJ2-7; TRBD2 aligns across 13 bases. In DNA form, the CDR3 reads TGCGCCAGCAGCTTCGGACTAGCGGGAGTAGGGTCCTACGAGCAGTACTTC. Translating gives CASSFGLAGVGSYEQYF.